This T cell receptor (beta chain) comes out of a study of blood T cells in healthy people across ages. With a J-beta primer mix and a sample-barcoded 5' primer, a second PCR ran 7 to 11 cycles. Via MiXCR, TCRdb re-called the 5' RACE reads, giving one row per CDR3 protein. The sample has hundreds of thousands of distinct CDR3 sequences, under 25% seen once. The germline gives CDR1 MNHNY, CDR2 SVGAGI (reference sequence). This CDR3 has 16 residues. As regards this clonotype: One end of the junction varies from germline; a read error may be responsible.

The clonotype was recovered from a man aged 70 or older in good health. The genes are TRBV6-6 and TRBJ1-2; no definite D call. The sequenced material came from blood. Written as DNA, the CDR3 is TGTGCCAACAGTTACTCTCCCCACCGCCAAGTCGATGGCTACACCTTC. Amino acid sequence: CANSYSPHRQVDGYTF.